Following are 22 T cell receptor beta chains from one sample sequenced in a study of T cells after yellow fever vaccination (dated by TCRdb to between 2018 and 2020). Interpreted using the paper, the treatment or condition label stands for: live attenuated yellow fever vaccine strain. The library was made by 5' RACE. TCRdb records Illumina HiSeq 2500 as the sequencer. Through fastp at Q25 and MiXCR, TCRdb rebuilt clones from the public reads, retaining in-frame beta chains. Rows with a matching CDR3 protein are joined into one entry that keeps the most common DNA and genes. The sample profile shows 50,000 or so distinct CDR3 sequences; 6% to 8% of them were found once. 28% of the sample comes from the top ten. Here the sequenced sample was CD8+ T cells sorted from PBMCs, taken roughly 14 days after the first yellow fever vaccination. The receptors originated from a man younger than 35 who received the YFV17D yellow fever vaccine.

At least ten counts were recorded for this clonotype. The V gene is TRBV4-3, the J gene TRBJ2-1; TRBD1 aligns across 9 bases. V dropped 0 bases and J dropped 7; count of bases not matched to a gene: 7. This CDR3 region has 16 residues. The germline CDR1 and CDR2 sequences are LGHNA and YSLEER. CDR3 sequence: CASSQDTGGLQNEQFF. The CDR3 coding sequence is TGCGCCAGCAGCCAAGATACAGGGGGCCTCCAGAATGAGCAGTTCTTC.

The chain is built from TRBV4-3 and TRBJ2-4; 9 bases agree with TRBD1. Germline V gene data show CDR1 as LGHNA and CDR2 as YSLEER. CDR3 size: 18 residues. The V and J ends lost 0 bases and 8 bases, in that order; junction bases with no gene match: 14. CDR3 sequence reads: CASSQDLGGTGLLDIQYF. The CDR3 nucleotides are TGCGCCAGCAGCCAAGATTTGGGCGGGACAGGGCTGTTGGACATTCAGTACTTC.

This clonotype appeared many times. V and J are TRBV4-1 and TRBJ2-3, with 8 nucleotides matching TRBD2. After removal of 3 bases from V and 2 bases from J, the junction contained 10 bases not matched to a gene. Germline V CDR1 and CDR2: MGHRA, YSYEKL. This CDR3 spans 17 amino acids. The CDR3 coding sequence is TGCGCCAGCAGCCAGGAGGGAGCGGGGGCCCTCACAGATACGCAGTATTTT. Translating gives CASSQEGAGALTDTQYF.

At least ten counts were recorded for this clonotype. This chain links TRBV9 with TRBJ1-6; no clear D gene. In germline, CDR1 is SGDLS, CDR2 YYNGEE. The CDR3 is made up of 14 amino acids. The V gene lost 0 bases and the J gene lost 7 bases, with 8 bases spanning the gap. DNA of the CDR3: TGTGCCAGCAGCGTAGGATCGCAGAATTCACCCCTCCACTTT. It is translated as CASSVGSQNSPLHF.

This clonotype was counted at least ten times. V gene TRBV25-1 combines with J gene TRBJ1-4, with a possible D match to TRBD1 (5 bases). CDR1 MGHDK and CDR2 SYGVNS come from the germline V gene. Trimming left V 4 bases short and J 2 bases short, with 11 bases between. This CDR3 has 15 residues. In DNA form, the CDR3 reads TGTGCCAGCAGTGCTACGACAGCCACTAATGAAAAACTGTTTTTT. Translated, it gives CASSATTATNEKLFF.

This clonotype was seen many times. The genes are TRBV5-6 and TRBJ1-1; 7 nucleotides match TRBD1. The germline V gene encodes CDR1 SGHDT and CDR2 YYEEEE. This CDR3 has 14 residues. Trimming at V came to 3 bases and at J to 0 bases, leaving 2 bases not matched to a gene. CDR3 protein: CASSWDSLNTEAFF. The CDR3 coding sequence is TGTGCCAGCAGCTGGGACAGCCTGAACACTGAAGCTTTCTTT.

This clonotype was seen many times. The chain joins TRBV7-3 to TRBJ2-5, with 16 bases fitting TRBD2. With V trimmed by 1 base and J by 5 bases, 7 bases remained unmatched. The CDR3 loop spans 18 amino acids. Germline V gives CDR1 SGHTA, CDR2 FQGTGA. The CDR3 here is CASSLIRGLAGGHETQYF. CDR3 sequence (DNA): TGTGCCAGCAGCTTAATTCGGGGACTAGCGGGGGGGCACGAGACCCAGTACTTC.

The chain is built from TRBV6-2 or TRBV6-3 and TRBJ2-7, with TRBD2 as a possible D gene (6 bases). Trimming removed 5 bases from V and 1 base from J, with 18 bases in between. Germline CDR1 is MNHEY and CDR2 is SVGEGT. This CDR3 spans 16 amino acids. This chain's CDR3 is CASSPTASGPSYEQYF. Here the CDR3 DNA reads TGTGCCAGCAGTCCGACAGCCAGCGGGCCGTCCTACGAGCAGTACTTC.

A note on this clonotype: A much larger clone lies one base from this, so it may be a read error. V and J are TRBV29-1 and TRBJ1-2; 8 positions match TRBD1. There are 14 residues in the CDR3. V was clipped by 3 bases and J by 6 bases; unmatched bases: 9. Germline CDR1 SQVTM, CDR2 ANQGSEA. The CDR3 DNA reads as TGCAGCGTTGACGGCGCAGGGGGCGACAATGGCTACACCTTC. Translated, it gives CSVDGAGGDNGYTF.

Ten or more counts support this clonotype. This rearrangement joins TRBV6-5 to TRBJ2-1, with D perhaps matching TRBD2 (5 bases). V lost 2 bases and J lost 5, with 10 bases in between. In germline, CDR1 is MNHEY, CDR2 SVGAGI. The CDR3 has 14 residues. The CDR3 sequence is CASSYTRAHNEQFF. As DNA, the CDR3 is TGTGCCAGCAGTTACACTAGGGCCCACAATGAGCAGTTCTTC.

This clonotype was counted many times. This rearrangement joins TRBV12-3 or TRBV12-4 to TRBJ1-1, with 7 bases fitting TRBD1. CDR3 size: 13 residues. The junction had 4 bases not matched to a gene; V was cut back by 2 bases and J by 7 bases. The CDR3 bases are TGTGCCAGCAGTTTAACAGGGGCTAATGAAGCTTTCTTT. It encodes CASSLTGANEAFF.

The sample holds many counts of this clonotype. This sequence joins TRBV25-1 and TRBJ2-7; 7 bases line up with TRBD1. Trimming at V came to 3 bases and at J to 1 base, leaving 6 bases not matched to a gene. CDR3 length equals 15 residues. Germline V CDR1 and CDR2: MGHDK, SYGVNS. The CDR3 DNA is TGTGCCAGCAGTGACACAGGGGCGCCATCCTACGAGCAGTACGTC. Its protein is CASSDTGAPSYEQYV.

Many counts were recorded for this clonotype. The CDR3 coding sequence is TGTGCCAGCAGATCCCCAGGGGACGGGGAGCTGTTTTTT. It yields the protein CASRSPGDGELFF. The chain combines TRBV12-3 or TRBV12-4 with TRBJ2-2; tentatively, D is TRBD1 (6 bases). The CDR3 spans 13 residues. V lost 6 bases to trimming and J lost 7 bases, with 12 bases between them.

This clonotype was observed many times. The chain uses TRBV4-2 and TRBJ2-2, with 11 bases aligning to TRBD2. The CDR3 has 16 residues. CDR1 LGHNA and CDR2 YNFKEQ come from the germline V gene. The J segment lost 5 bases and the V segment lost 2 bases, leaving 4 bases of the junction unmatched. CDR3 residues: CASSQPGTSGTGELFF. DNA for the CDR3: TGTGCCAGCAGCCAACCCGGGACTAGCGGAACCGGGGAGCTGTTTTTT.

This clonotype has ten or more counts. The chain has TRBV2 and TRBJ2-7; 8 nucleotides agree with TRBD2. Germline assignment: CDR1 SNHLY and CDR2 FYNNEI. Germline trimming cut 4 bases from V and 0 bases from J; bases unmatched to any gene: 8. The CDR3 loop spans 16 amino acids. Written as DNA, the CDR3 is TGTGCCAGCAGTGTCGGGTCGGGGGGGATCTCCTACGAGCAGTACGTC. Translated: CASSVGSGGISYEQYV.

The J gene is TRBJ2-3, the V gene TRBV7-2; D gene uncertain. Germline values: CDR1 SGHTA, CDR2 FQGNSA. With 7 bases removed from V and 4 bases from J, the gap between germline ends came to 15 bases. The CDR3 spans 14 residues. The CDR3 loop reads CASTFPPGADTQYF. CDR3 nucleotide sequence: TGTGCCAGCACCTTCCCCCCGGGCGCAGATACGCAGTATTTT.

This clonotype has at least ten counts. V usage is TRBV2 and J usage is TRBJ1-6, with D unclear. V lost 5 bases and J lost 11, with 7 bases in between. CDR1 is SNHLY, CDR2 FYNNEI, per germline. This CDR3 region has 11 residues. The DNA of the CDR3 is TGTGCCAGCAGTTGGGATCCACCCCTCCACTTT. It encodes CASSWDPPLHF.

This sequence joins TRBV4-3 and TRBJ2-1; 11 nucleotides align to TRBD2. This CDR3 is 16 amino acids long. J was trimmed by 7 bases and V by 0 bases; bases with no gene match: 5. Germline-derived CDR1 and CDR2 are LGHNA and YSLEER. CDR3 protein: CASSQDVAGGPNEQFF. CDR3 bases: TGCGCCAGCAGCCAAGACGTAGCGGGGGGGCCTAATGAGCAGTTCTTC.

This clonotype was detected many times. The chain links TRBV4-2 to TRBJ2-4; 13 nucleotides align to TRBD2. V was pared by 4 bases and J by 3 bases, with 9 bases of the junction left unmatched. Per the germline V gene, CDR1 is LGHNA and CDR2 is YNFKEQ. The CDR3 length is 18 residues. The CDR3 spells CASSLELLAGGHKNIQYF. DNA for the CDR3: TGTGCCAGCAGCCTCGAGCTACTAGCGGGGGGGCACAAAAACATTCAGTACTTC.

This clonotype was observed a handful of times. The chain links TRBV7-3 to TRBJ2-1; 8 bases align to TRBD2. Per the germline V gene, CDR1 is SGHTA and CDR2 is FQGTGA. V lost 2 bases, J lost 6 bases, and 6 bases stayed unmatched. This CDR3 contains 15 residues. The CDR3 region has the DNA TGTGCCAGCAGCTTATACGGGGGGGCTGGCAATGAGCAGTTCTTC. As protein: CASSLYGGAGNEQFF.

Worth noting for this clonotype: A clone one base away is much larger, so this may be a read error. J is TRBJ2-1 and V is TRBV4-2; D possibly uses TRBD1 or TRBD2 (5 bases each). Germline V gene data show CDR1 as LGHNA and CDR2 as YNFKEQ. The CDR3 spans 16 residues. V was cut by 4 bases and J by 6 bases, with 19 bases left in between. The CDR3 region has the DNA TGTGCCAGCAGCCTCACGACCCGGGACGGGGTCAATGAGCAGTTCTTC. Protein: CASSLTTRDGVNEQFF.

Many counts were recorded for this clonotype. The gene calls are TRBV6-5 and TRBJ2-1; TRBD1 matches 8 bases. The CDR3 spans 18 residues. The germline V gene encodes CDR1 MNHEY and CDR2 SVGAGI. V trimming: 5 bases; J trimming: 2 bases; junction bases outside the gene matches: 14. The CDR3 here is CASSRFNPTGVAYNEQFF. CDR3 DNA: TGTGCCAGCAGTCGATTCAACCCGACAGGGGTTGCCTACAATGAGCAGTTCTTC.